This TCR beta chain was identified in a study of blood T cell repertoires in COVID-19. Study overall: There were acute and convalescent COVID-19 samples, and they came from the United States, Italy and Spain.

Participants' own reports of clinical history determined their cohort assignment. Resolution of symptoms, clearance, or two negative PCRs was present in recovered Cohort 3 donors. The CDR3 is made up of 13 amino acids. The V gene lost 6 bases and the J gene lost 1 base, with 8 bases spanning the gap. Germline CDR1 SNHLY, CDR2 FYNNEI. Authors' analysis steps: Estimation of nucleated cell counts relied on the amplification of reference gene primers. The repertoire was sequenced with immunoSEQ multiplex PCR; TCRdb's copy has only in-frame clones and lacks some. The V and J calls and clone size are taken from that table; D and trimming were inferred from the DNA. In the table there are fewer than 500,000 clones, roughly 87% of which are singletons.

The J gene is TRBJ2-3, the V gene TRBV2, with TRBD2 as a possible D gene (6 bases). Sequencing was done on a sample of PBMCs or T cells enriched from blood (not recorded which). The TCR comes from a woman aged 18 to 35 who had recovered from COVID-19. CDR3 nucleotide sequence: TGTGCCAGCAGCTTAGCGGGCACAGATACGCAGTATTTT. Translation gives CASSLAGTDTQYF.